This TCR beta chain was retrieved from a study of blood T cell repertoires in COVID-19. The CDR3 runs to 15 residues. Sequenced by immunoSEQ multiplex PCR; TCRdb stores in-frame clones only, minus some. The sample holds 170,000 or so clones, 90% to 95% seen once. The sequenced sample consisted of peripheral blood. The J gene is TRBJ1-5, the V gene TRBV21-1; TRBD1 reflects the table's D call only, with no check against the DNA. TRBV21-1 is noted as a pseudogene. The sequence came from a man aged 45-65 years with acute or convalescent COVID-19. CDR3 sequence reads: CASSKDQAPNQPQHF. CDR3 nucleotide sequence: TGTGCCAGCAGCAAAGACCAGGCCCCCAATCAGCCCCAGCATTTT.